This T cell receptor (beta chain) appears in the sequencing data of a study of blood T cells in healthy people across ages. This clonotype was picked up a small number of times. What it binds is unknown. A second roughly 6 to 11 cycle PCR used barcoded and J-beta primers. In TCRdb, the 5' RACE reads were re-called with MiXCR into one record per CDR3 protein. Of approximately 730,000 distinct CDR3 sequences listed, around 46% are singletons. Germline values: CDR1 SQVTM, CDR2 ANQGSEA. V shed 5 bases, J shed 4 bases, and the junction held 15 bases outside the gene matches. The CDR3 length is 16 residues. Overall study results and limits: TCR beta diversity per million T cells fell roughly linearly with age.

The rearrangement links TRBV29-1 to TRBJ1-1; the match to TRBD1 covers 8 bases. The TCR sequence derives from a woman aged 60-75 years in good health. Specimen: blood. The CDR3 nucleotides read TGCAGCGTTCCACGAACCCAGGGGGCCTTGCTCACTGAAGCTTTCTTT. Amino acid sequence: CSVPRTQGALLTEAFF.